In this sample, the clone carrying this T cell receptor (beta chain) turned up once. Generated by immunoSEQ multiplex PCR, the TCRdb table keeps only in-frame clones and is missing some. This repertoire shows 35,000 to 40,000 clones, under 95% found once; its top ten account for approximately 5%. This sample was taken from a study of T cell changes during pregnancy in multiple sclerosis. Germline CDR1 and CDR2: MNHEY and SMNVEV (reference sequence). CDR3 length equals 14 residues. V was pared by 2 bases and J by 11 bases, with 11 bases of the junction left unmatched. V gene TRBV27 combines with J gene TRBJ1-2, with TRBD1 matching over 7 bases. The clonotype was recovered from a female donor with multiple sclerosis, enrolled in a pregnancy study. The sample consisted of CD8+ T cells from peripheral blood mononuclear cells, taken in the third trimester of pregnancy. DNA for the CDR3: TGTGCCAGCAGTTTAGTGGCAGGGGGTGAGTGGTACACCTTC. This encodes CASSLVAGGEWYTF.